This TCR beta chain was sequenced for a study of blood T cells in healthy people across ages (dated by TCRdb to the mid-2010s). Describing the broader study: Template switching captured roughly one uniquely barcoded TCR beta cDNA molecule per two T cells in model experiments. Donors of different ages were randomly distributed across sequencing lanes to avoid experimental bias. Donors were grouped into four age groups: young (average 16 years), middle-aged (around 39), aged (around 56) and long-lived (approximately 81). The study analyzed two additional independent replicas of 1 million unique cDNA reads from the same blood draw for two donors, one aged 18 to 30 and one aged 80 or older. The study measured age-related changes in TCR beta repertoire diversity using deep sequencing normalized with unique cDNA molecular identifiers. Overall study results and their limits: Estimates of total diversity based on one million sequenced T cells were regarded as lower bounds and as underestimates. Observed TCR beta diversity correlated strongly with the percentage of naive T cells measured by flow cytometry. Compared with the aged group, the long-lived group had more naive CD4+ T cells, fewer expanded clones and increased TCR diversity, a pattern suggesting age selection. Because the CMV infection status of the donors was unknown, age-related changes in expanded clonotypes may potentially have been confounded. Bulk unsorted PBMC profiling prevented conclusive comparison of naive and antigen-experienced compartments. Observed TCR beta diversity per million T cells fell roughly linearly with age, and a significant reduction was already apparent by age about 36.

The donors were 40 or so Caucasian individuals from Russia, aged about 6 to 95 years, who were systemically healthy. Each donor gave 8 to 10 milliliters of peripheral blood, collected into EDTA-treated Vacutainer tubes. PBMCs were isolated by Ficoll-Paque density-gradient centrifugation, with at least 7 million obtained per sample. Total RNA, at least 5 micrograms per sample, was extracted from PBMCs with Trizol reagent. For every donor, an aliquot of PBMCs went through flow cytometry to measure the percentages of naive CD45RAhigh/CD27high T cells. The table lists this clonotype with a count of one. Its antigen is still unknown. It has no much larger one-base neighbor in the sample; base qualities were not kept. Single-read evidence is weak. Reading from cysteine to phenylalanine, the CDR3 counts 16 amino acids. The sequence is cut down to CDR3 DNA, 48 bases in frame from base 1. The germline V gene (reference sequence) yields DFQATT for CDR1 and SNEGSKA for CDR2. V lost 6 bases and J lost 10 bases, and the count of bases not matched to a germline gene is 13.

Receptor amplification or capture employed 5' RACE. Sequencing was carried out with an Illumina HiSeq 2500. A second PCR of roughly 7 to 11 cycles was performed with a sample-barcoded 5' primer and a J-beta primer mix. Each TCR beta cDNA molecule received a unique molecular identifier from a template-switch 5' adaptor carrying 12 random nucleotides. At least 2.5 million CDR3-containing paired-end reads were obtained from each sample. All of the RNA was converted into first-strand cDNA using the Mint cDNA synthesis kit, with a TRBC-specific oligonucleotide serving as the primer. After uracil-DNA glycosylase treatment, a first 18-cycle PCR used universal primers M1SS and BC2_uni_R on all cDNA. Concerning the study's data processing: For normalization, 1 million high-quality reads, each with a distinct molecular identifier, were randomly selected from each sample. Instead of being binned into consensus sequences, reads with shared molecular identifiers were discarded. MiTCR, with a Q25 quality threshold and the strictest error-elimination algorithm, was used for CDR3 identification, clonotype clustering and error correction. A nonparametric unseen species model with Euler transformation was used to estimate lower-bound total TCR beta diversity. TCRdb ran its own pipeline on the public reads, namely fastp trimming at Q25 and MiXCR clone calling, and kept in-frame beta chains. Records with the same CDR3 protein are collapsed into one entry carrying the most frequent genes and DNA. TCRdb, not the original authors, processed these V and J calls. This sample has approximately 800,000 distinct CDR3 sequences in its table, and about 45% of those were observed once. 15% to 20% of the sample is held by the ten biggest clonotypes.

The sequenced material came from blood. The receptor comes from an older man in good health. The sequence links TRBV20-1 to TRBJ2-1; 15 bases in the junction line up with TRBD2. CDR3 loop: CSAAGLAGGPGKEQFF. The base sequence is TGCAGTGCCGCCGGACTAGCGGGAGGGCCCGGTAAGGAGCAGTTCTTC.